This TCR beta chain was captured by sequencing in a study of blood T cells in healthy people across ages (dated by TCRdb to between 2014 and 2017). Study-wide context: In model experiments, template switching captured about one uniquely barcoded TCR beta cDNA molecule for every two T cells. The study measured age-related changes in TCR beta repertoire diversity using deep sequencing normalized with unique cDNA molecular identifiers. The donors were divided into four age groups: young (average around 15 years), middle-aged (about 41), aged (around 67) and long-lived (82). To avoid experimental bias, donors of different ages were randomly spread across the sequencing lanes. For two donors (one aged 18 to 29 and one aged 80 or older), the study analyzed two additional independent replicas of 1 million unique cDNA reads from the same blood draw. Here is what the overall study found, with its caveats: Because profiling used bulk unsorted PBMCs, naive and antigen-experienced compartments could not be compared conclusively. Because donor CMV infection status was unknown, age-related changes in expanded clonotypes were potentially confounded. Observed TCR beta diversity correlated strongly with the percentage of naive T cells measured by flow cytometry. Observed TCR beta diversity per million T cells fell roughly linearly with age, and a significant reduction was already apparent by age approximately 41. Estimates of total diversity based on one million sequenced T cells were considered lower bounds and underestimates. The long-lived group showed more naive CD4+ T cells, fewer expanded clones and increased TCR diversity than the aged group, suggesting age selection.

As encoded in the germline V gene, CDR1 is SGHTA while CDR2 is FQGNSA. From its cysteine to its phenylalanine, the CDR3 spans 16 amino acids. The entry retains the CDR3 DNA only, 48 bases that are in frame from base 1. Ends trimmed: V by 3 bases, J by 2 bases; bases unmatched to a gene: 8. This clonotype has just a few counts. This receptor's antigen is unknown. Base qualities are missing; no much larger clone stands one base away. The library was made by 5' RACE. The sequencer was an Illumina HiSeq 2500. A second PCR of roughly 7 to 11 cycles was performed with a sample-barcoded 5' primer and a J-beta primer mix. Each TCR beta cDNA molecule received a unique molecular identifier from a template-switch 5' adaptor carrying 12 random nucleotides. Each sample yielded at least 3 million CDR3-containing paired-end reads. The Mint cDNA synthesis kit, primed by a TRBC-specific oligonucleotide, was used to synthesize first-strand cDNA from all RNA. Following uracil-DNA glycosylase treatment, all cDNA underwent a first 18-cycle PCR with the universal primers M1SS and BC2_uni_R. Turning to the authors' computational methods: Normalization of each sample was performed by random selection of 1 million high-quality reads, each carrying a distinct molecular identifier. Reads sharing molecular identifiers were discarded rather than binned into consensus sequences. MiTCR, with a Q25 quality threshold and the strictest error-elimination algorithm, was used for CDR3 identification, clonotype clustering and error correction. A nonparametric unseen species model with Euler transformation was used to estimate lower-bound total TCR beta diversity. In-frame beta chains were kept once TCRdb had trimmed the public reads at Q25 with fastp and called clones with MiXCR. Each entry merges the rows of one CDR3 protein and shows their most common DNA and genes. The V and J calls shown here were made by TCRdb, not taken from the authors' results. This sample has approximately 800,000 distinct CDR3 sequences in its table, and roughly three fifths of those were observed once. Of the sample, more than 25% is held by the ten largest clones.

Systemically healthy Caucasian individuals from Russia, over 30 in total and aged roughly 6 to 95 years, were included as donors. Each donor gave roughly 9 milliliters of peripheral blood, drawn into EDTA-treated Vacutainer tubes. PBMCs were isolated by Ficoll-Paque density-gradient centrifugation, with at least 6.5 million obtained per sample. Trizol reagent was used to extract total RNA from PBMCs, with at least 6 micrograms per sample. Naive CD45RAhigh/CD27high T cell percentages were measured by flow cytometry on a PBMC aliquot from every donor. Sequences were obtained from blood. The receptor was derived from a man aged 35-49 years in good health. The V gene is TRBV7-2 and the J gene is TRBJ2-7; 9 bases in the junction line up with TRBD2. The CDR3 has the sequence CASSLQMTSGTYEQYF. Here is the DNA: TGTGCCAGCAGCTTGCAGATGACTAGCGGAACCTACGAGCAGTACTTC.